This TCR beta chain was captured by sequencing in a study of regulatory T cells in long-lasting Graves disease. Study results and caveats: Persistent Graves' disease cases displayed lower TCR diversity than newly diagnosed ones. Repertoires from persistent disease leaned toward TRBV28, TRBJ1-2 and TRBJ2-5.

The CDR3 sequence is 13 residues long. The ends were cut back, 5 bases at V and 4 bases at J, with 10 bases in the middle. Germline V lookup: CDR1 SGHTA, CDR2 FQGTGA. To note about this clonotype: Its specificity is unknown.

To make TCR beta libraries, researchers used iRepertoire HTBI primers and Arm-PCR of CDR3 regions. TCRdb fed the multiplex PCR reads into MiXCR, producing one record per CDR3 protein. The sample has some 430,000 distinct CDR3 sequences, under 25% seen once. As for time point: persistent/refractory GD, antithyroid drugs over 5 years with positive TRAb. From RNA extracted from PBMCs, the TCR library was made. V gene TRBV7-3 combines with J gene TRBJ2-3; weak D call: TRBD2 (6 bases). This sequence originates from a female donor with Graves disease. The material sequenced was peripheral blood mononuclear cells (PBMCs), taken when the disease was refractory, from a patient treated with antithyroid drugs. CDR3 residues: CASSKKRADTQYF. CDR3 bases: TGTGCCAGCAGCAAAAAGCGGGCAGATACGCAGTATTTT.